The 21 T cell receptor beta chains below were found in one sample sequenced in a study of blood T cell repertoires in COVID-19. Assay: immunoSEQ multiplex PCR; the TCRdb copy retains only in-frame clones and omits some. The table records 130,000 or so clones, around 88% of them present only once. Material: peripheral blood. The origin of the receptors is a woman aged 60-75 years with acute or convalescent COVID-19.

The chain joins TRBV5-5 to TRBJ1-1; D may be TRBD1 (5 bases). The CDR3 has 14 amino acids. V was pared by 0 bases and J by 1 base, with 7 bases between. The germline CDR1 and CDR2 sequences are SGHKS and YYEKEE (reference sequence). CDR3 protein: CASSLAGGNTEAFF. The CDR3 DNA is TGTGCCAGCAGCTTGGCCGGGGGGAACACTGAAGCTTTCTTT.

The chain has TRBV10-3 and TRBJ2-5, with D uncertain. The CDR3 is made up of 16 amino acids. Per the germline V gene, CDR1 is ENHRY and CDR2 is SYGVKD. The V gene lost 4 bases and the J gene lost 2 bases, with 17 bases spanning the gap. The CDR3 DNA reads TGTGCCATCAGTGTGGGCTCATCCCCAGGTCAAGAGACCCAGTACTTC. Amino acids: CAISVGSSPGQETQYF.

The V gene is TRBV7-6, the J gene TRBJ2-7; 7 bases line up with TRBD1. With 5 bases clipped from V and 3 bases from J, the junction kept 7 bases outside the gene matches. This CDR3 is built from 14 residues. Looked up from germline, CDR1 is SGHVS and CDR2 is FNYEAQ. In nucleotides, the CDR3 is TGTGCCAGCAGCCCTTTTGGGACAGACTACGAGCAGTACTTC. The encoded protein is CASSPFGTDYEQYF.

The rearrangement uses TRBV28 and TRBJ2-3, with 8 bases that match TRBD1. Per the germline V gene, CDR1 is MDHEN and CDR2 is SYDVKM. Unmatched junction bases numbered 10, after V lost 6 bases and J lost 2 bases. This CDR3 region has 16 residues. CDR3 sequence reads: CASSLEGQALTDTQYF. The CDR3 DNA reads TGTGCCAGCAGCCTAGAGGGACAGGCTCTCACAGATACGCAGTATTTT.

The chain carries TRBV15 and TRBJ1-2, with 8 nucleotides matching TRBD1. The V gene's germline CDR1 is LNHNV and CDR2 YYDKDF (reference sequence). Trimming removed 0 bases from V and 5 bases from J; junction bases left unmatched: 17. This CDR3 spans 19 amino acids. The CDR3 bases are TGTGCCACCAGCAGAGATCGAACAGGGGGAGAGGGGAGATTATATGGCTACACCTTC. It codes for CATSRDRTGGEGRLYGYTF.

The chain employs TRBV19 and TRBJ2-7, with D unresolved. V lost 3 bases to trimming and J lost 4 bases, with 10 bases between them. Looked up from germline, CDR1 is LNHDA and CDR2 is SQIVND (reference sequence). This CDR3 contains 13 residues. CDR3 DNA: TGTGCCAGTAGTATTGGCGTCGGGTACGAGCAGTACTTC. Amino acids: CASSIGVGYEQYF.

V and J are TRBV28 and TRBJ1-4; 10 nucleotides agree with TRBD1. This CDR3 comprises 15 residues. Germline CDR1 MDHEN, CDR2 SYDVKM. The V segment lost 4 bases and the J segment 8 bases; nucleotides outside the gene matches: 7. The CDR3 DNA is TGTGCCAGCAGTTCCGCCGGGACAGGGGAAGAAAAACTGTTTTTT. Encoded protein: CASSSAGTGEEKLFF.

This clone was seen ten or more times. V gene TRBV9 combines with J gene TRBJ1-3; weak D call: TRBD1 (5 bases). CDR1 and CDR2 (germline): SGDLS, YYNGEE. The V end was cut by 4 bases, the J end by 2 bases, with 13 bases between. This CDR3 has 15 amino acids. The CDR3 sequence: CASSTGTLAGNTIYF. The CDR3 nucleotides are TGTGCCAGCAGCACCGGGACTCTCGCTGGAAACACCATATATTTT.

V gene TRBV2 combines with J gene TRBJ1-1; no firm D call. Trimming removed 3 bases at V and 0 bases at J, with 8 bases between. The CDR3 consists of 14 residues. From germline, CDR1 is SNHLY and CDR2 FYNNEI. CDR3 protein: CASSERGLNTEAFF. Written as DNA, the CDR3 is TGTGCCAGCAGTGAGCGCGGCTTGAACACTGAAGCTTTCTTT.

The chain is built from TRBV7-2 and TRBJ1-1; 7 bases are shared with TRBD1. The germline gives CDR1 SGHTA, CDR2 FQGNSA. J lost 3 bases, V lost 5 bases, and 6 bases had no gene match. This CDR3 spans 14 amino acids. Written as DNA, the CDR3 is TGTGCCAGCAGCCCCTTTAGGGGGCACACTGAAGCTTTCTTT. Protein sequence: CASSPFRGHTEAFF.

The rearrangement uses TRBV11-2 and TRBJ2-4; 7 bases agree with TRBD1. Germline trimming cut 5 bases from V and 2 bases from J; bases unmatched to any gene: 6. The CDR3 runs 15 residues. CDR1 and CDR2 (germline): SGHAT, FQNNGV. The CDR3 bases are TGTGCCAGCAGCCCCGGGACAGTGACCAAAAACATTCAGTACTTC. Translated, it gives CASSPGTVTKNIQYF.

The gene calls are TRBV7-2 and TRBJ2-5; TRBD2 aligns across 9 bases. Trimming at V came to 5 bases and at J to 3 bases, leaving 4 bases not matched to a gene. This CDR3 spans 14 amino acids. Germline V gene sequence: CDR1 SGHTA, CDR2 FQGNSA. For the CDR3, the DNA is TGTGCCAGCAGCACCCAGCGGGGGGAAGAGACCCAGTACTTC. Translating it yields CASSTQRGEETQYF.

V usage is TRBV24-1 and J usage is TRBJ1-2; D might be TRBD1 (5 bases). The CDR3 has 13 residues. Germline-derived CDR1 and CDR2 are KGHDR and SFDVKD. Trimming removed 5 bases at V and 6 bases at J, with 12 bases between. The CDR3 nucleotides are TGTGCCACCAGTGTTACAGGCGGTCATGGCTACACCTTC. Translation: CATSVTGGHGYTF.

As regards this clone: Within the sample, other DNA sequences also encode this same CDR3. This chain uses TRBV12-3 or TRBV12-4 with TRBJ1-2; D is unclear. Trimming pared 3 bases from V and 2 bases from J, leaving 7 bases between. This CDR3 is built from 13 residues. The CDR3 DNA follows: TGTGCCAGCAGTTTTGCAGAAAACTATGGCTACACCTTC. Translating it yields CASSFAENYGYTF.

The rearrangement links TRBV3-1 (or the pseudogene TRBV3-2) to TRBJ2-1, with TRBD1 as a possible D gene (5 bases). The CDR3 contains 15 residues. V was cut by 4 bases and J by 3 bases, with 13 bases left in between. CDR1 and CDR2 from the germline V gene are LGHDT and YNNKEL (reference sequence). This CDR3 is CASSLGRVNYNEQFF. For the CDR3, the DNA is TGTGCCAGCAGCCTGGGCAGGGTGAACTACAATGAGCAGTTCTTC.

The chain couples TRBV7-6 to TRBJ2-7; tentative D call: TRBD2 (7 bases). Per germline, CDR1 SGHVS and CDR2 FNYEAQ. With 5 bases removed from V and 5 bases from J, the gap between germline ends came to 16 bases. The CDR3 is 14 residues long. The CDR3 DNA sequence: TGTGCCAGCAGCCGGACGGGGGGCACGGACGAGCAGTACTTC. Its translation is CASSRTGGTDEQYF.

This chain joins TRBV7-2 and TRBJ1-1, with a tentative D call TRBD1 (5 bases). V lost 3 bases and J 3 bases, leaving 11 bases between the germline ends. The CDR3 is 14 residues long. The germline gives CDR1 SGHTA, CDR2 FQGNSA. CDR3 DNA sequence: TGTGCCAGCAGCTTCCGGGGGGGGGACACTGAAGCTTTCTTT. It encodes CASSFRGGDTEAFF.

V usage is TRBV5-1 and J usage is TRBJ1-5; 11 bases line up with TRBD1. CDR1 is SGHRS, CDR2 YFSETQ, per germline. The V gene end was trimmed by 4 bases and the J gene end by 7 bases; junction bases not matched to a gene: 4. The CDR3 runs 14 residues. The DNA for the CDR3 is TGCGCCAGCAGCCCGGGACAGGGGGACCAGCCCCAGCATTTT. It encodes CASSPGQGDQPQHF.

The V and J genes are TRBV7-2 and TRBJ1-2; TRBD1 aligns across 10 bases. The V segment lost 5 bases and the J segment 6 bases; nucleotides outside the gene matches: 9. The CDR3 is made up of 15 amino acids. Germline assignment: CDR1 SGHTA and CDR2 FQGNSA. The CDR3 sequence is CASSRAGTGDNGYTF. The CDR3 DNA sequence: TGTGCCAGCAGCAGAGCAGGGACAGGGGACAATGGCTACACCTTC.

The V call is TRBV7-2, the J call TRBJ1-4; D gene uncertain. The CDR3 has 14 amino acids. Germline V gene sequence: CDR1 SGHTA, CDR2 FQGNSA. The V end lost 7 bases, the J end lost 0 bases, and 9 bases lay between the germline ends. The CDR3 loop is CASTLSSTNEKLFF. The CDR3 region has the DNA TGTGCCAGCACCCTATCCTCAACTAATGAAAAACTGTTTTTT.

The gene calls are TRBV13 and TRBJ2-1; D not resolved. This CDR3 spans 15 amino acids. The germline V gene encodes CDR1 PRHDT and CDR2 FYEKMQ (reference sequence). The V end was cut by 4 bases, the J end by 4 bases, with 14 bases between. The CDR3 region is CASSSLIAAYNEQFF. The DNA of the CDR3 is TGTGCCAGCAGCTCCCTCATAGCAGCTTACAATGAGCAGTTCTTC. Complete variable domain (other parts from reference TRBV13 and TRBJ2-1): AAGVIQSPRHLIKEKRETATLKCYPIPRHDTVYWYQQGPGQDPQFLISFYEKMQSDKGSIPDRFSAQQFSDYHSELNMSSLELGDSALYFCASSSLIAAYNEQFFGPGTRLTVL.